The source of this TCR beta chain is a study of blood T cell repertoires in COVID-19. As for the study in general: Acute-phase and convalescent COVID-19 samples originated in the United States, Italy and Spain. PBMCs, B-cell-depleted T cells, or T cells were the source of the cDNA or gDNA that made up the material.

In germline, CDR1 is KGHSH, CDR2 LQKENI. The V and J ends lost 3 bases and 0 bases respectively, with 13 bases between them. The CDR3 length is 16 residues. In the authors' methods: How many nucleated cells were present was estimated from reference gene primer amplification. The table came from immunoSEQ multiplex PCR; TCRdb's copy has only in-frame clones and leaves some out. V, J and clone size are taken as reported in that table, and D and trimming were inferred from the DNA itself. The table shows approximately 130,000 clones, with just under 85% occurring only once. The clonotype was recovered from a human donor in a cohort sampled during active COVID-19. Sequences were obtained from peripheral blood. The rearrangement links TRBV18 to TRBJ2-3, with D possibly matching TRBD2 (6 bases). CDR3 region: CASSPRGGISTDTQYF. The CDR3 DNA reads TGTGCCAGCTCACCTCGGGGAGGTATAAGCACAGATACGCAGTATTTT.